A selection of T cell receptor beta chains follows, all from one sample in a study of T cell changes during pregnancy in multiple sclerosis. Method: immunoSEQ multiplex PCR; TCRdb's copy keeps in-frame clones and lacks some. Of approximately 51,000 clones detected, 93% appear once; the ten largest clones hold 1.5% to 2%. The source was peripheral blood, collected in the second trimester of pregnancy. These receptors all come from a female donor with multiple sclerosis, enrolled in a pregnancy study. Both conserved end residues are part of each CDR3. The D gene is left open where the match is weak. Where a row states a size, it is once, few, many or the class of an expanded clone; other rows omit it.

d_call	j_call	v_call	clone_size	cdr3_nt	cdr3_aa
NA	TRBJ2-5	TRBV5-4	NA	TGTGCCAGCAGCTTGTCGTCCCAGGGAGAGACCCAGTACTTC	CASSLSSQGETQYF
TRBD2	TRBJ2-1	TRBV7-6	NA	TGTGCCAGCAGCCTAGGGACTAGCGGGGAAGGGATCTACAATGAGCAGTTCTTC	CASSLGTSGEGIYNEQFF
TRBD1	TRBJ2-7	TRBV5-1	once	TGCGCCAGCAGCAAGGAACCGACAGGGTTGGGCTCCTACGAGCAGTACTTC	CASSKEPTGLGSYEQYF
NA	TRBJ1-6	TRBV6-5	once	TGTGCCAGCAGTAGTTTAGGGGGGGCAGGTTCACCCCTCCACTTT	CASSSLGGAGSPLHF
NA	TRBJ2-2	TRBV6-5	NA	TGTGCCAGCAGTCCCAGACAAGTAACCGGGGAGCTGTTTTTT	CASSPRQVTGELFF
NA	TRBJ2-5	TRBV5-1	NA	TGCGCCAGCAGCGGGGGACTTTACACAAAAGAGACCCAGTACTTC	CASSGGLYTKETQYF
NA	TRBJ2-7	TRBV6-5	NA	TGTGCCAGCACCCGCGGGGCAGGGTTGTACTACGAGCAGTACTTC	CASTRGAGLYYEQYF
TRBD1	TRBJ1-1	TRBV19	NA	TGTGCCAGTAGTATGGGACAGGGATACACTGAAGCTTTCTTT	CASSMGQGYTEAFF
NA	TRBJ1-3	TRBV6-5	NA	TGTGCCAGCAGCCTCGGGAGTGGATCTGGAAACACCATATATTTT	CASSLGSGSGNTIYF
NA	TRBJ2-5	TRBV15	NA	TGTGCCACCAGCAGAGTTGGTAGCGGACAACAAGAGACCCAGTACTTC	CATSRVGSGQQETQYF
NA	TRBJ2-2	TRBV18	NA	TGTGCCAGCTCACCACGAGAGAACACCGGGGAGCTGTTTTTT	CASSPRENTGELFF
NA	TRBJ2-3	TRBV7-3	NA	TGTGCCAGCAGCTTAACAGGGGGCACAGATACGCAGTATTTT	CASSLTGGTDTQYF
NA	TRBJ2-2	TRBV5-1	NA	TGCGCCAGCAGCCCGAGGGAGACCTCGAACACCGGGGAGCTGTTTTTT	CASSPRETSNTGELFF
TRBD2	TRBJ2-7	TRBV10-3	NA	TGTGCCATCAGTGAGTCTGGCGGGAGGGCCTCCTACGAGCAGTACTTC	CAISESGGRASYEQYF
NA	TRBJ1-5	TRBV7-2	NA	TGTGCCAGCAGTGTAAGGGGGAATCAGCCCCAGCATTTT	CASSVRGNQPQHF
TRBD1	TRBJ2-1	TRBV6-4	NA	TGTGCCAGCAGTGACGGGACAGGGGGCAATGAGCAGTTCTTC	CASSDGTGGNEQFF
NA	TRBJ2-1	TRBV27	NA	TGTGCCAGCAGTTTAAGGTACGGGTACAATGAGCAGTTCTTC	CASSLRYGYNEQFF
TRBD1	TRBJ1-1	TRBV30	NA	TGTGCCTGGAGGAGGACAGGCCTCGGCGCTTTCTTT	CAWRRTGLGAFF
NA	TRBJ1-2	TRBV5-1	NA	TGCGCCAGCAGCGGCTCCGGGGGGGGAGGCTATGGCTACACCTTC	CASSGSGGGGYGYTF
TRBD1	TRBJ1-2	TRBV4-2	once	TGTGCCAGCAGCCTCGTCCCGGGACAGGGGACTAACTATGGCTACACCTTC	CASSLVPGQGTNYGYTF
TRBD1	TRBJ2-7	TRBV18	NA	TGTGCCAGCTCACCAGTATTCGCCGGGACAGGGATCTACGAGCAGTACTTC	CASSPVFAGTGIYEQYF
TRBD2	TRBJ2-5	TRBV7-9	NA	TGTGCCAGCAGCTTAGCTAGCGGGAGTTCGAGAGAGACCCAGTACTTC	CASSLASGSSRETQYF
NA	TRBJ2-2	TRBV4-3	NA	TGCGCCAGCAGCCAAGCAGGGGGGACGGCCGGGGAGCTGTTTTTT	CASSQAGGTAGELFF
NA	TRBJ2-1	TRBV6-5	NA	TGTGCCAGCAGTTATTCCCCAAGGCGTAGGGGCAATGAGCAGTTCTTC	CASSYSPRRRGNEQFF
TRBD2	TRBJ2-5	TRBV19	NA	TGTGCCAGTAGTCGGACTAGCGGGAGGGAAGAGACCCAGTACTTC	CASSRTSGREETQYF
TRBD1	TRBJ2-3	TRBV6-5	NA	TGTGCCAGCAGTGACAGGGGTAGCACAGATACGCAGTATTTT	CASSDRGSTDTQYF
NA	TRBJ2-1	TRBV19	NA	TGTGCCAGTCGCGACATCCGAACCTACAATGAGCAGTTCTTC	CASRDIRTYNEQFF
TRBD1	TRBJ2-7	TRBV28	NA	TGTGCCAGCCGGGGGACAGGGGGCACCTACGAGCAGTACTTC	CASRGTGGTYEQYF
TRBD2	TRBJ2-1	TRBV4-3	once	TGCGCCAGCAGAAGGGGACTAGCGGCATCCGATGAGCAGTTCTTC	CASRRGLAASDEQFF
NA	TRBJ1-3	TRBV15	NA	TGTGCCACCAGCAGAGACCAAAACATATATTTT	CATSRDQNIYF
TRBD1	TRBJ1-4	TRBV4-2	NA	TGTGCCAGCAGCCAAGATCATCAGGGGGCGCATGAAAAACTGTTTTTT	CASSQDHQGAHEKLFF
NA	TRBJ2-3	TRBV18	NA	TGTGCCAGCTCACCCCTAGCCGGCGGGATAATCGCGGCAGATACGCAGTATTTT	CASSPLAGGIIAADTQYF
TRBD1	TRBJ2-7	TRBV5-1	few	TGCGCCAGCAGCTTGACCCCCGGGACAGGGAACGAGCAGTACTTC	CASSLTPGTGNEQYF
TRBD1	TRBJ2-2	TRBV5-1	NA	TGCGCCAGCAGCTTAGCTGCTACAACCGGGACAGGGAAGTCCGGGGAGCTGTTTTTT	CASSLAATTGTGKSGELFF
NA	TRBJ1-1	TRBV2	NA	TGTGCCAGCAGTGAAGACAGGAGCTACACTGAAGCTTTCTTT	CASSEDRSYTEAFF
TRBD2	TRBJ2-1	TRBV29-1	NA	TGCAGCGTTGAACCAGCGGGAGTTGACTACAATGAGCAGTTCTTC	CSVEPAGVDYNEQFF